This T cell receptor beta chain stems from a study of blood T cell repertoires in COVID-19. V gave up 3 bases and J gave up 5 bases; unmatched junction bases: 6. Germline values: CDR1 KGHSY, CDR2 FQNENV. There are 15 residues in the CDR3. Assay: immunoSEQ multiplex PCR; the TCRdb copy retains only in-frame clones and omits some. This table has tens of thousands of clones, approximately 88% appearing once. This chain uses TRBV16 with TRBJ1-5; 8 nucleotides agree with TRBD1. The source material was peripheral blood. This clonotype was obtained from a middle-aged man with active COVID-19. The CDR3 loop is CASSHSTGVDQPQHF. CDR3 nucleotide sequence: TGTGCCAGCAGCCACTCGACAGGGGTGGATCAGCCCCAGCATTTT. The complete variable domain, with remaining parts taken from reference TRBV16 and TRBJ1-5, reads GEEVAQTPKHLVRGEGQKAKLYCAPIKGHSYVFWYQQVLKNEFKFLISFQNENVFDETGMPKERFSAKCLPNSPCSLEIQATKLEDSAVYFCASSHSTGVDQPQHFGDGTRLSIL.